The entry below describes one T cell receptor (beta chain). This clonotype is medium-sized (0.01 to 0.1%) in terms of sample share. Its antigen has not been determined. Nothing much larger sits one base from this clone, and base qualities are not available. The iRepertoire nested amplicon-rescue multiplex PCR (arm-PCR) platform was used to amplify TCR alpha and beta CDR3 regions from RNA. The input for one-step reverse transcription and amplification was 100-400 ng of tissue mRNA or PBMC total RNA. Following bead purification, Illumina adapters were added by a secondary multiplex PCR, and libraries between 200 and 400 bp were gel-purified. Internal 6-nucleotide barcodes were carried by the libraries and were used for demultiplexing. Libraries were sequenced on an Illumina MiSeq with 2x220 or 2x250 nucleotide paired-end reads. As for the authors' bioinformatics: FLASH 1.2.11 was used to merge paired reads, and BWA-MEM then aligned the reads to the GRCh37 human genome before TRA and TRB reads were extracted. An IMGT-derived reference of cassette sequences and CDR3 motifs, with pseudogenes included, was used for V and J assignment. Three-frame translation of reads was performed, and productive CDR3s were defined as those with a C...FGXG motif and no stop codons. Clonotypes were defined as unique combinations of V-J cassette pair and CDR3 amino acid sequence. Reads were filtered by Hamming distance, thresholded by each sample's sequence error rate in mapped regions. TCRdb reanalyzed the raw reads on its own, using fastp at Q25 for trimming and MiXCR for clone calling, and kept in-frame beta chains. One record per CDR3 amino acid sequence lists the most common genes and DNA. The V and J calls and clone size come from TCRdb's table, not from the authors' own analysis. The sample table shows 3,000 to 4,000 distinct CDR3 sequences, and roughly 17% are seen once. The ten largest clones capture about half of the sample.

The sample is drawn from a study of glioma-infiltrating T cells (dated by TCRdb to about 2016). At the level of the whole study: TCR alpha- and beta-chain repertoires were sequenced from glioma tissue, non-neoplastic brain tissue and matched peripheral blood mononuclear cells. To gauge divergence between tissue and blood T-cell populations, every tissue-infiltrating repertoire was compared against the peripheral blood repertoire from the same patient. The paired cohort comprised three low-grade glioma patients, 8 or 9 primary glioblastoma patients and three non-glioma patients contributing non-neoplastic brain tissue. The investigation overall reported the following: Tissue and blood shared very few CDR3 sequences, a result attributed to high CDR3 diversity and limited sampling. In non-neoplastic patients, VJ-independent divergence between tissue and blood fell below expectation, whereas in all gliomas, and especially in low-grade gliomas, the divergence rose above expectation. Group comparisons were based on small numbers of patients: three non-neoplastic, three low-grade glioma and 7 to 9 glioblastoma patients.

The germline V gene (reference sequence) specifies MNHEY as CDR1 and SMNVEV as CDR2. A distance of 12 bases separates the germline ends of V and J, which lose 5 bases and 5 bases respectively. The CDR3 spans 14 residues, from the cysteine through the phenylalanine. The only DNA kept is the CDR3, 42 bases in frame from the first base. The clonotype comes from a human donor with low-grade glioma or glioblastoma, undergoing nonglioma brain surgery, or in good health (not recorded which). The sample taken for sequencing was glioma tissue, nonneoplastic brain tissue, or PBMCs (not recorded which). The V and J genes are TRBV27 and TRBJ1-4; a tentative D call is TRBD1 (5 bases match). The CDR3 region reads CASSPGLRNEKLFF. The nucleotides read TGTGCCAGCAGTCCGGGGCTACGGAATGAAAAACTGTTTTTT.